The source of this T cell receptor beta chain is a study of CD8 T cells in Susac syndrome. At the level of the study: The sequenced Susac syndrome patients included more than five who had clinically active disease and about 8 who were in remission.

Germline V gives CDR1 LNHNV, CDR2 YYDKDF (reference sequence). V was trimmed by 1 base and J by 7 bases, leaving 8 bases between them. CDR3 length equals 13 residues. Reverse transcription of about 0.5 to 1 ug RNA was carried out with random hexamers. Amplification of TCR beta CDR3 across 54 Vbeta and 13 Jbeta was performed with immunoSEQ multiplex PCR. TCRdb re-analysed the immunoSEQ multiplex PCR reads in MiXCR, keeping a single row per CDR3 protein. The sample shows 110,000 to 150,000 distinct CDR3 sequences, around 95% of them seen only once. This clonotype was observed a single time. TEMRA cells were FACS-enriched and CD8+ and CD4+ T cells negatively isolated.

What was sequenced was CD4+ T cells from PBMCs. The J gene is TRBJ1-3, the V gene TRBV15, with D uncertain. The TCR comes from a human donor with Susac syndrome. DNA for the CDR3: TGTGCCACCAGCAGAGTTCCCTCGAACACCATATATTTT. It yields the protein CATSRVPSNTIYF.